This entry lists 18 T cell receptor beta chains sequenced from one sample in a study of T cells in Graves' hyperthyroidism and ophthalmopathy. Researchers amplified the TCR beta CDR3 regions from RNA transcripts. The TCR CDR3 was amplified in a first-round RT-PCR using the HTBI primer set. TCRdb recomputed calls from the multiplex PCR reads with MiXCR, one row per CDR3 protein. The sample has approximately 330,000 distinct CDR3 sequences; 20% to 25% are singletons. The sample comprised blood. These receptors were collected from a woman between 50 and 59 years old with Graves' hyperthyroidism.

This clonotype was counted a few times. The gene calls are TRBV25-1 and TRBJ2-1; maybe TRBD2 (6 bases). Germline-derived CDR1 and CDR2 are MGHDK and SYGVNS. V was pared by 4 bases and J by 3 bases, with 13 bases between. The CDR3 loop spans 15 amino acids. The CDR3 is CASSAPGDLYNEQFF. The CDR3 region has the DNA TGTGCCAGCAGTGCGCCGGGGGACCTCTACAATGAGCAGTTCTTC.

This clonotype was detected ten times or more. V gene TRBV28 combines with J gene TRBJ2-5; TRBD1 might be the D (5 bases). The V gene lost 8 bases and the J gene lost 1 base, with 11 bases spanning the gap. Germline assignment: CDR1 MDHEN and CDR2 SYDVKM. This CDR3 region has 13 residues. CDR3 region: CASGRGSQETQYF. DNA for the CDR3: TGTGCCAGCGGAAGGGGTTCCCAAGAGACCCAGTACTTC.

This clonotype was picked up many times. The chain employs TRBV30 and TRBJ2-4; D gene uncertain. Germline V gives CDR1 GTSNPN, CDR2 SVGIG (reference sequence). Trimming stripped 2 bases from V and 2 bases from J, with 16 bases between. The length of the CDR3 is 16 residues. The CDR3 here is CAWSRARRATKNIQYF. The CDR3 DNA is TGTGCCTGGAGTCGGGCCAGAAGAGCGACCAAAAACATTCAGTACTTC.

The CDR3 coding sequence is TGCAGTGCAAGACTCGGGACTAGCGGTCGATACAATGAGCAGTTCTTC. Translation gives CSARLGTSGRYNEQFF. The chain links TRBV20-1 to TRBJ2-1; 11 bases line up with TRBD2. V dropped 6 bases and J dropped 4; count of bases not matched to a gene: 11. The CDR3 contains 16 residues. The germline gives CDR1 DFQATT, CDR2 SNEGSKA (reference sequence).

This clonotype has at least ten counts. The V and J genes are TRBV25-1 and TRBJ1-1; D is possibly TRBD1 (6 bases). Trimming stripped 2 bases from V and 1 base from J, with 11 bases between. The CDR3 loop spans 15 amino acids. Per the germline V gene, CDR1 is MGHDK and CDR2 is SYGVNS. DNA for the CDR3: TGTGCCAGCAGTGAACTCGGGACAAAGAACACTGAAGCTTTCTTT. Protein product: CASSELGTKNTEAFF.

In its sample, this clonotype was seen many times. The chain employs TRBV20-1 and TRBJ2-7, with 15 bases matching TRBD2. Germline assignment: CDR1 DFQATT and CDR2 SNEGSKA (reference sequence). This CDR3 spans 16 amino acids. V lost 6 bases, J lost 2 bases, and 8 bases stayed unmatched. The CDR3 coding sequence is TGCAGTGCAAACGGACTAGCGGGAGGGCTTCCCTACGAGCAGTACTTC. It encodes CSANGLAGGLPYEQYF.

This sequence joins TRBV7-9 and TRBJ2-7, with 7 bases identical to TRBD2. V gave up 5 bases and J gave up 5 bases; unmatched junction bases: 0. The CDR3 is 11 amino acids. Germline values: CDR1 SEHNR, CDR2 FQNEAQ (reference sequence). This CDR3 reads CASSGGDEQYF. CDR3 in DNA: TGTGCCAGCAGCGGGGGGGACGAGCAGTACTTC.

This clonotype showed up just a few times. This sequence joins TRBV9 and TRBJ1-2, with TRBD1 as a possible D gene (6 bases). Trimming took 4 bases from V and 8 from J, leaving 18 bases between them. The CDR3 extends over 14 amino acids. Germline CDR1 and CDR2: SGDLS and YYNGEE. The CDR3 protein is CASSSGVRGSGYTF. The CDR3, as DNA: TGTGCCAGCAGCTCGGGGGTCAGGGGTAGCGGCTACACCTTC.

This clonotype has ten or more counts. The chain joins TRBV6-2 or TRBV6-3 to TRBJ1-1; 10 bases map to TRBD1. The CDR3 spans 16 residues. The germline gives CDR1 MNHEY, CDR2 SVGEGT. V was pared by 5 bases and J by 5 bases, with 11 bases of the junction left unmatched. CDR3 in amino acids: CASSAHPGTGETEAFF. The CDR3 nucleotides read TGTGCCAGCAGTGCACACCCAGGGACAGGGGAGACTGAAGCTTTCTTT.

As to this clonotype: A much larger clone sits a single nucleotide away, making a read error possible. The CDR3 nucleotides read TGTGCCTGCTCACCAGAGGCAGGGAACTATGGCTACACCTTC. Translation: CACSPEAGNYGYTF. The J gene is TRBJ1-2, the V gene TRBV18, with D maybe TRBD1 (5 bases). The CDR3 loop spans 14 amino acids. Germline values: CDR1 KGHSH, CDR2 LQKENI.

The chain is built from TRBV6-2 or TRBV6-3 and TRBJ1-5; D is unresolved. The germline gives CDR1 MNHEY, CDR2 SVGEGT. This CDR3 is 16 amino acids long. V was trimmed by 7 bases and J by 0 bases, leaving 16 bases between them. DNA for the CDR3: TGTGCCAGCAATAAGGTGGGAGAATATAGCAATCAGCCCCAGCATTTT. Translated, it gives CASNKVGEYSNQPQHF.

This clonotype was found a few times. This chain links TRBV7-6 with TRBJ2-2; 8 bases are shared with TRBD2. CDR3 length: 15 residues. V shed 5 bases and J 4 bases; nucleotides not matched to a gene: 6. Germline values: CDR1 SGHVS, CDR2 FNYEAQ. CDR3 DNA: TGTGCCAGCAGCCCCGGGAGGGATGGCACCGGGGAGCTGTTTTTT. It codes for CASSPGRDGTGELFF.

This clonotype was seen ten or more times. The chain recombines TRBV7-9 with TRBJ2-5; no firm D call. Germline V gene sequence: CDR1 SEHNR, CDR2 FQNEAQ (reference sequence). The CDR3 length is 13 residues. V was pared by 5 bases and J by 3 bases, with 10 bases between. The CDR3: CASSPGGEETQYF. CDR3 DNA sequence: TGTGCCAGCAGCCCAGGTGGAGAAGAGACCCAGTACTTC.

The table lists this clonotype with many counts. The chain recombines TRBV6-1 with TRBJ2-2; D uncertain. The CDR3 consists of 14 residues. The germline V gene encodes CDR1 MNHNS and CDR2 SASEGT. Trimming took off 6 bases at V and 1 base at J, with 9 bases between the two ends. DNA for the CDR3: TGTGCCAGCAGATACAGCCGGAACACCGGGGAGCTGTTTTTT. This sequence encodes CASRYSRNTGELFF.

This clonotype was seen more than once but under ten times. The CDR3 bases are TGTGCCACCAGCAGAGGACAGGTCGGGTACGAGCAGTACTTC. It yields the protein CATSRGQVGYEQYF. V and J are TRBV15 and TRBJ2-7, with D tentatively TRBD1 (6 bases). This CDR3 is built from 14 residues. V was cut by 1 base and J by 4 bases, with 11 bases left in between. The germline CDR1 and CDR2 sequences are LNHNV and YYDKDF (reference sequence). The full variable domain, in which reference TRBV15 and TRBJ2-7 provide the parts outside the CDR3, is DAMVIQNPRYQVTQFGKPVTLSCSQTLNHNVMYWYQQKSSQAPKLLFHYYDKDFNNEADTPDNFQSRRPNTSFCFLDIRSPGLGDTAMYLCATSRGQVGYEQYFGPGTRLTVT.

The CDR3 nucleotides read TGTGCCACCAGCAGAGCTAAAGAGACCCAGTACTTC. Translation: CATSRAKETQYF. The V and J genes are TRBV15 and TRBJ2-5; the D is unclear. The CDR3 is 12 residues long. Trimming removed 1 base from V and 3 bases from J, with 3 bases in between. Germline values: CDR1 LNHNV, CDR2 YYDKDF (reference sequence).

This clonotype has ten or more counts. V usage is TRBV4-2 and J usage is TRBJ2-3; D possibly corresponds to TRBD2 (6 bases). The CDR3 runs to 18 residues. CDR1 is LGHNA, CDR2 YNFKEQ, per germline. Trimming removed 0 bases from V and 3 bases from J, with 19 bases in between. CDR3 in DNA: TGTGCCAGCAGCCAAGATGGTGTCCGGGCTGCGGGGACAGATACGCAGTATTTT. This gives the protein CASSQDGVRAAGTDTQYF.

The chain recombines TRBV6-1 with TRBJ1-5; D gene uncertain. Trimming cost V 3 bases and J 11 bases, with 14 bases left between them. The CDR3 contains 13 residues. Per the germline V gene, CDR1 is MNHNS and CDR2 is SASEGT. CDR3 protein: CASSDDLGLTQHF. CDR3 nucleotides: TGTGCCAGCAGTGATGACCTAGGGTTGACCCAGCATTTT.